These 21 T cell receptor beta chains share one sample of origin, sequenced in a study of early T cells in non-severe SARS-CoV-2 infection. TCRdb re-derived calls from the 5' RACE reads in MiXCR, one entry per CDR3 protein. The repertoire consists of about 33,000 distinct CDR3 sequences, with 6% to 8.5% occurring once and the leading ten covering 4% to 4.5%. The sequencing sample was made of whole blood. The receptors here all came from an adult who was a healthcare worker with PCR-confirmed SARS-CoV-2 infection or an uninfected control (not recorded which).

This clonotype was counted many times. This chain links TRBV7-9 with TRBJ2-7; tentatively, D is TRBD2 (6 bases). V was clipped by 3 bases and J by 2 bases, with 11 bases between them. CDR3 length: 14 residues. Germline CDR1 and CDR2: SEHNR and FQNEAQ (reference sequence). CDR3 in DNA: TGTGCCAGCAGCTTTGGAGGGGCGCCCTACGAGCAGTACTTC. It encodes CASSFGGAPYEQYF.

This clonotype was counted ten times or more. V and J are TRBV6-5 and TRBJ2-1, with a weak D call TRBD2 (5 bases). The CDR3 runs to 17 residues. Trimming shortened V by 0 bases and J by 7 bases, and 19 bases separated the two germline ends. CDR1 and CDR2 (germline): MNHEY, SVGAGI. The chain's CDR3 is CASSYSLDSPTGNEQFF. DNA for the CDR3: TGTGCCAGCAGTTACTCCCTTGATTCCCCTACGGGAAATGAGCAGTTCTTC.

This clonotype was seen at least ten times. The CDR3 bases are TGTGCCAGCTCACCTAATGAAAAACTGTTTTTT. As protein: CASSPNEKLFF. J is TRBJ1-4 and V is TRBV18; D gene unclear. Germline V gene sequence: CDR1 KGHSH, CDR2 LQKENI. Trimming stripped 3 bases from V and 4 bases from J, with 0 bases between. CDR3 length: 11 amino acids.

This clonotype was picked up many times. V is TRBV7-9 and J is TRBJ2-7, with 8 nucleotides matching TRBD1. This CDR3 is built from 14 residues. After removal of 4 bases from V and 3 bases from J, the junction contained 5 bases not matched to a gene. Germline-derived CDR1 and CDR2 are SEHNR and FQNEAQ (reference sequence). The CDR3 nucleotides read TGTGCCAGCAGCTACCGGGACAGGATCTACGAGCAGTACTTC. This translates into CASSYRDRIYEQYF. Looking up the rest from reference TRBV7-9 and TRBJ2-7 gives the full variable domain: DTGVSQNPRHKITKRGQNVTFRCDPISEHNRLYWYRQTLGQGPEFLTYFQNEAQLEKSRLLSDRFSAERPKGSFSTLEIQRTEQGDSAMYLCASSYRDRIYEQYFGPGTRLTVT.

The chain employs TRBV4-1 and TRBJ2-1, with 8 bases aligning to TRBD2. Losses at the gene ends were 3 bases for V and 5 bases for J; bases not matched to a gene: 12. CDR1 is MGHRA and CDR2 is YSYEKL in the germline V gene. CDR3 length: 17 residues. The CDR3 DNA sequence: TGCGCCAGCAGCCAGCGCGGGGGGTCCCACCTGGACAATGAGCAGTTCTTC. Translated: CASSQRGGSHLDNEQFF.

This clonotype was counted ten times or more. The genes are TRBV6-5 and TRBJ1-5; D gene uncertain. CDR1 and CDR2 (germline): MNHEY, SVGAGI. This CDR3 spans 14 amino acids. V was cut by 2 bases and J by 9 bases, with 14 bases left in between. CDR3 amino acids: CASSYDGPVGPQHF. The DNA for the CDR3 is TGTGCCAGCAGTTACGACGGGCCAGTAGGGCCCCAGCATTTT.

This clonotype was counted many times. The V gene is TRBV6-5, the J gene TRBJ2-3; 10 nucleotides line up with TRBD2. J lost 3 bases, V lost 0 bases, and 3 bases had no gene match. Germline V gives CDR1 MNHEY, CDR2 SVGAGI. CDR3 size: 16 residues. As DNA, the CDR3 is TGTGCCAGCAGTTACTCGGCTAGCGGGAGTACAGATACGCAGTATTTT. As protein: CASSYSASGSTDTQYF.

The rearrangement joins TRBV27 to TRBJ1-5, with a possible D match to TRBD1 (6 bases). The CDR3 spans 17 residues. The V gene's germline CDR1 is MNHEY and CDR2 SMNVEV (reference sequence). V was shortened by 2 bases and J by 8 bases, with 22 bases between the two germline ends. The CDR3 is CASSLGGAGGISEPQHF. The CDR3 bases are TGTGCCAGCAGTTTAGGGGGGGCAGGTGGGATATCGGAGCCCCAGCATTTT.

This clonotype has at least ten counts. The chain has TRBV3-1 and TRBJ2-7, with TRBD2 identical over 8 bases. The trim removed 5 bases at V and 2 bases at J, leaving 5 bases unmatched. The length of the CDR3 is 14 residues. Germline CDR1 reads LGHDT; CDR2 reads YNNKEL (reference sequence). The CDR3 DNA follows: TGTGCCAGCAGCAGCGGGCGGGAGGCCTACGAGCAGTACTTC. This translates into CASSSGREAYEQYF.

A few counts support this clonotype. The chain recombines TRBV5-5 with TRBJ2-7; 9 nucleotides align to TRBD1. The trim removed 7 bases at V and 5 bases at J, leaving 7 bases unmatched. Germline-derived CDR1 and CDR2 are SGHKS and YYEKEE (reference sequence). The length of the CDR3 is 13 residues. The CDR3 DNA follows: TGTGCCAGCGTCCCGGGACAGGGCCACGAGCAGTACTTC. Amino acids: CASVPGQGHEQYF.

This clonotype was picked up many times. This chain links TRBV10-3 with TRBJ2-7; 8 bases agree with TRBD1. Germline V CDR1 and CDR2: ENHRY, SYGVKD. The CDR3 spans 17 residues. After removal of 4 bases from V and 5 bases from J, the junction contained 16 bases not matched to a gene. The CDR3 DNA follows: TGTGCCATCAGTGGGTTGGGGACAGGTGCTGGTGGGGACGAGCAGTACTTC. Encoded protein: CAISGLGTGAGGDEQYF.

The sample holds many counts of this clonotype. This chain links TRBV27 with TRBJ1-1, with D uncertain. CDR3 length equals 13 residues. Germline V gives CDR1 MNHEY, CDR2 SMNVEV (reference sequence). V gave up 3 bases and J gave up 5 bases, with 10 bases separating them. The CDR3 DNA follows: TGTGCCAGCAGTTTCCTCCAGAAGACTGAAGCTTTCTTT. This codes for CASSFLQKTEAFF.

Only a few counts were recorded for this clonotype. The chain employs TRBV30 and TRBJ2-1; D possibly uses TRBD1 or TRBD2 (5 bases each). Between the trimmed V and J ends, which lost 5 bases and 8 bases, there was a span of 7 bases. CDR1 is GTSNPN, CDR2 SVGIG, per germline (reference sequence). This CDR3 is 10 amino acids long. The CDR3 loop is CAWLGDEQFF. Here the CDR3 DNA reads TGTGCCTGGCTGGGGGATGAGCAGTTCTTC.

In this sample, this clonotype turned up many times. The CDR3 nucleotides read TGCGCCAGCAGCTCCGGATCGGTCGGGAGTGGGGAGCAGTACTTC. This encodes CASSSGSVGSGEQYF. The chain carries TRBV4-1 and TRBJ2-7; possibly TRBD2 for D (6 bases). Germline CDR1 is MGHRA and CDR2 is YSYEKL. The CDR3 is 15 amino acids. With 5 bases removed from V and 7 bases from J, the gap between germline ends came to 21 bases.

This clonotype was counted only a few times. This chain links TRBV28 with TRBJ2-7; 7 bases map to TRBD1. Trimming cost V 8 bases and J 4 bases; bases outside gene matches: 14. CDR3 length equals 15 residues. Per the germline V gene, CDR1 is MDHEN and CDR2 is SYDVKM. In DNA, the CDR3 is TGTGCCAGCTCGCCCCCTGGGACAGTTACTTACGAGCAGTACTTC. This gives the protein CASSPPGTVTYEQYF.

This clonotype was observed many times. The chain is built from TRBV14 and TRBJ2-2; D may be TRBD2 (5 bases). Germline values: CDR1 SGHDN, CDR2 FVKESK. With 1 base removed from V and 5 bases from J, the gap between germline ends came to 8 bases. The CDR3 is 14 residues long. The CDR3 DNA reads as TGTGCCAGCAGCCAAGTTCTAGCTACCGGGGAGCTGTTTTTT. Translation gives CASSQVLATGELFF.

This clonotype has ten or more counts. The chain uses TRBV27 and TRBJ2-4, with a weak D call TRBD2 (5 bases). Per germline, CDR1 MNHEY and CDR2 SMNVEV (reference sequence). Trimming removed 3 bases from V and 0 bases from J, with 9 bases in between. This CDR3 has 15 amino acids. CDR3 protein: CASSLVDSAKNIQYF. Written as DNA, the CDR3 is TGTGCCAGCAGTTTGGTGGACTCAGCCAAAAACATTCAGTACTTC.

This clonotype was counted between two and nine times. The chain combines TRBV11-1 with TRBJ2-2; TRBD1 matches 7 bases. V lost 6 bases and J lost 3; bases outside the gene matches: 10. This CDR3 contains 16 residues. CDR1 and CDR2 (germline): SGHAT, FQDESV (reference sequence). CDR3: CASSKTTGLYTGELFF. CDR3 sequence (DNA): TGTGCCAGCAGTAAAACGACAGGGTTATACACCGGGGAGCTGTTTTTT.

This clonotype was seen repeatedly, ten times or more. The rearrangement uses TRBV18 and TRBJ2-2, with TRBD2 matching 12 bases. Germline V gene data show CDR1 as KGHSH and CDR2 as LQKENI. The ends lost 5 bases at V and 6 bases at J; junction bases unmatched: 7. The CDR3 is made up of 16 amino acids. As DNA, the CDR3 is TGTGCCAGCTCAACAGGACTAGCGGGACAGGCCGGGGAGCTGTTTTTT. Translated: CASSTGLAGQAGELFF. Drawing the rest from reference TRBV18 and TRBJ2-2, the complete variable domain is NAGVMQNPRHLVRRRGQEARLRCSPMKGHSHVYWYRQLPEEGLKFMVYLQKENIIDESGMPKERFSAEFPKEGPSILRIQQVVRGDSAAYFCASSTGLAGQAGELFFGEGSRLTVL.

In this sample, this clonotype turned up a few times. This chain uses TRBV6-6 with TRBJ2-2; 7 nucleotides match TRBD2. This CDR3 has 15 residues. Germline CDR1 MNHNY, CDR2 SVGAGI (reference sequence). The J segment lost 6 bases and the V segment lost 7 bases, leaving 11 bases of the junction unmatched. CDR3 loop: CASTDPASGPGELFF. In DNA form, the CDR3 reads TGTGCCAGCACCGACCCCGCTAGCGGCCCCGGGGAGCTGTTTTTT.

This clonotype was observed at least ten times. The rearrangement links TRBV20-1 to TRBJ1-1, with 7 bases fitting TRBD1. Germline V CDR1 and CDR2: DFQATT, SNEGSKA (reference sequence). The V and J ends lost 1 base and 1 base, in that order; junction bases with no gene match: 6. The CDR3 totals 15 residues. The CDR3 here is CSARVPDRENTEAFF. CDR3 in DNA: TGCAGTGCTAGAGTCCCCGACAGGGAGAACACTGAAGCTTTCTTT.